The 10 T cell receptor beta chains presented below share a single source sample, sequenced in a study of blood T cell repertoires in COVID-19. Some clones are missing from TCRdb's copy, which holds only in-frame ones; the method was immunoSEQ multiplex PCR. The sample includes some 370,000 clones, 90% of them seen just once. The sequencing input was peripheral blood. The receptors stem from a man aged 18 to 29 with active or convalescent COVID-19.

The CDR3 sequence: CASSLTSRSLAGGGGTDTQYF. The CDR3 coding sequence is TGCGCCAGCAGCCTCACATCCCGGAGTCTAGCGGGAGGGGGAGGGACAGATACGCAGTATTTT. The chain employs TRBV4-3 and TRBJ2-3, with 12 bases aligning to TRBD2. Trimming took 4 bases from V and 3 from J; bases not matched to a gene: 20. The CDR3 has 21 amino acids. Per germline, CDR1 LGHNA and CDR2 YSLEER.

This rearrangement joins TRBV14 to TRBJ1-6, with 7 nucleotides matching TRBD1. Germline V gene data show CDR1 as SGHDN and CDR2 as FVKESK. J lost 8 bases, V lost 4 bases, and 8 bases had no gene match. CDR3 size: 15 residues. CDR3 in DNA: TGTGCCAGCAGCCCCCGGGACAGCAAATATTCACCCCTCCACTTT. Amino acids: CASSPRDSKYSPLHF. Full variable domain (outside the CDR3, taken from reference TRBV14 and TRBJ1-6): EAGVTQFPSHSVIEKGQTVTLRCDPISGHDNLYWYRRVMGKEIKFLLHFVKESKQDESGMPNNRFLAERTGGTYSTLKVQPAELEDSGVYFCASSPRDSKYSPLHFGNGTRLTVT.

The chain employs TRBV19 and TRBJ2-3; 8 nucleotides line up with TRBD1. The CDR3 spans 14 residues. Germline CDR1 LNHDA, CDR2 SQIVND (reference sequence). The V and J ends lost 3 bases and 1 base, in that order; junction bases with no gene match: 0. CDR3 sequence (DNA): TGTGCCAGTAGTATGGGACAGGGCACAGATACGCAGTATTTT. Translating gives CASSMGQGTDTQYF. Complete variable domain (other parts from reference TRBV19 and TRBJ2-3): DGGITQSPKYLFRKEGQNVTLSCEQNLNHDAMYWYRQDPGQGLRLIYYSQIVNDFQKGDIAEGYSVSREKKESFPLTVTSAQKNPTAFYLCASSMGQGTDTQYFGPGTRLTVL.

This clone was found once. This chain links TRBV28 with TRBJ2-1; 11 bases are shared with TRBD2. CDR3 length: 15 residues. The ends lost 3 bases at V and 5 bases at J; junction bases unmatched: 3. Looked up from germline, CDR1 is MDHEN and CDR2 is SYDVKM. CDR3 amino acids: CASSFRLAGHNEQFF. The CDR3 DNA sequence: TGTGCCAGCAGTTTCAGACTAGCGGGGCACAATGAGCAGTTCTTC.

The rearrangement uses TRBV4-1 and TRBJ2-6; weak D call: TRBD1 (5 bases). CDR3 size: 17 residues. V was shortened by 2 bases and J by 0 bases, with 11 bases between the two germline ends. Germline CDR1 MGHRA, CDR2 YSYEKL. The CDR3 nucleotides read TGCGCCAGCAGCCAACGACAGTCCAGCTCTGGGGCCAACGTCCTGACTTTC. The encoded protein is CASSQRQSSSGANVLTF.

The CDR3 DNA reads as TGTGCCAGCAAGACTGCGAGTTACCTTAATGAAAAACTGTTTTTT. Its translation: CASKTASYLNEKLFF. J is TRBJ1-4 and V is TRBV6-5; D call uncertain. V was pared by 7 bases and J by 4 bases, with 16 bases between. This CDR3 has 15 amino acids. Per germline, CDR1 MNHEY and CDR2 SVGAGI.

The DNA of the CDR3 is TGCGCCAGCAGCCAAGACAGGGGTACGCGGGCGGGTGAGCAGTTCTTC. Protein sequence: CASSQDRGTRAGEQFF. This sequence joins TRBV4-3 and TRBJ2-1, with a tentative D call TRBD1 (6 bases). From germline, CDR1 is LGHNA and CDR2 YSLEER. Between the trimmed V and J ends, which lost 0 bases and 9 bases, there was a span of 18 bases. The CDR3 consists of 16 residues.

The CDR3 protein is CASSTDSSTNEKLFF. CDR3 DNA: TGTGCCAGCAGCACGGACTCCTCAACTAATGAAAAACTGTTTTTT. The chain uses TRBV11-2 and TRBJ1-4, with no clear D. CDR1 SGHAT and CDR2 FQNNGV come from the germline V gene. Trimming removed 5 bases at V and 0 bases at J, with 10 bases between. The CDR3 extends over 15 amino acids.

This chain connects TRBV25-1 to TRBJ1-2; D not resolved. Germline V gene sequence: CDR1 MGHDK, CDR2 SYGVNS. This CDR3 has 15 amino acids. V dropped 2 bases and J dropped 7 bases, with 17 bases sitting between them. CDR3 sequence (DNA): TGTGCCAGCAGTGAAGCGGGTGCGGGAGACGGTGGCTACACCTTC. The encoded protein is CASSEAGAGDGGYTF.

The genes are TRBV6-4 and TRBJ2-1; 7 nucleotides line up with TRBD2. Trimming at V came to 6 bases and at J to 1 base, leaving 6 bases not matched to a gene. CDR1 is MRHNA and CDR2 is SNTAGT in the germline V gene. The CDR3 loop spans 15 amino acids. CDR3 sequence (DNA): TGTGCCAGCAGAGAAGCGGGAAATTCCTACAATGAGCAGTTCTTC. The encoded protein is CASREAGNSYNEQFF.